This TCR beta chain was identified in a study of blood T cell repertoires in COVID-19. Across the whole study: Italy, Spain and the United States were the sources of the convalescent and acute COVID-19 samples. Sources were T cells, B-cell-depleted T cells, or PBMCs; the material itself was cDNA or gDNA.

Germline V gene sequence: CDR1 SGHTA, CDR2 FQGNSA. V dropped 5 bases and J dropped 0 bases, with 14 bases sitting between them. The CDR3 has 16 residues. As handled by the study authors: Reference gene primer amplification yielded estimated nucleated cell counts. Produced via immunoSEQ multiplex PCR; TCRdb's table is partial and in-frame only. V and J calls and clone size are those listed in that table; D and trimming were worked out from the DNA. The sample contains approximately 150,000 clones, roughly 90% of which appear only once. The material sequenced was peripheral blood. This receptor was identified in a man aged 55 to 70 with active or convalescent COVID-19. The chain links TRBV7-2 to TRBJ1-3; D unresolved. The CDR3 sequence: CASSPSRSSSGNTIYF. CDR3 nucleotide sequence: TGTGCCAGCAGCCCCAGCAGGTCCAGCTCTGGAAACACCATATATTTT.